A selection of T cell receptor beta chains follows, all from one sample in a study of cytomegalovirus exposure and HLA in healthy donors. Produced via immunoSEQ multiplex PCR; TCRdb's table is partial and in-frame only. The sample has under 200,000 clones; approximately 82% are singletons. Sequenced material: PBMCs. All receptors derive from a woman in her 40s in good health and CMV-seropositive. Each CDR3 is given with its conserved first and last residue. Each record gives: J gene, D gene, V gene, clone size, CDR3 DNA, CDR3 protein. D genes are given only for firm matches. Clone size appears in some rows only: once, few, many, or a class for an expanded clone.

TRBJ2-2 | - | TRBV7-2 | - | TGTGCCAGCAGCTTAGTGGGGAGCACCGGGGAGCTGTTTTTT | CASSLVGSTGELFF
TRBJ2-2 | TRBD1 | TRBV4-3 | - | TGCGCCAGCAGCCAAGGGAGGACAGGACCCAACACCGGGGAGCTGTTTTTT | CASSQGRTGPNTGELFF
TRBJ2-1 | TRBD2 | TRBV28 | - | TGTGCCAGCAGTGGTAGCGGGAGGGGGCAGTTCTTC | CASSGSGRGQFF
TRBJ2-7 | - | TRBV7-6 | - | TGTGCCAGCAGCTTAGCAGGGGGCTCCTACGAGCAGTACTTC | CASSLAGGSYEQYF
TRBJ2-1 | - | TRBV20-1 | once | TGCAGTTACTACCGGGAGAATGAGCAGTTCTTC | CSYYRENEQFF
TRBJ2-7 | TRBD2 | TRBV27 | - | TGTGCCAGCAGTTCGGAAGCGGGAGGGGACCCAATCTACGAGCAGTACTTC | CASSSEAGGDPIYEQYF
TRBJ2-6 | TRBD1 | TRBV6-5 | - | TGTGCCAGCAGTTACTCACAGGGACAGGGTTCCGTCCTGACTTTC | CASSYSQGQGSVLTF
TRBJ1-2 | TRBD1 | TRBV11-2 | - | TGTGCCAGCAGCTTGGGACAGGGGCCCTATGGCTACACCTTC | CASSLGQGPYGYTF
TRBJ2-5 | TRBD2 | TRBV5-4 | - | TGTGCCAGCAGCACCCCTCCGGCGGGAGGGCAAGAGACCCAGTACTTC | CASSTPPAGGQETQYF
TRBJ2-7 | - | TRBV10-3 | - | TGTGCCATCAGTGAGTCTCAGTACGAGCAGTACTTC | CAISESQYEQYF